The rows below give T cell receptor beta chains drawn from one sample of a study of cytomegalovirus exposure and HLA in healthy donors. The data were produced by immunoSEQ multiplex PCR, yet TCRdb's version contains in-frame clones alone and is incomplete. This table has about 150,000 clones, around 57% appearing once. The sequencing input was PBMCs. These receptors were obtained from a male donor in good health and CMV-seronegative. The CDR3 runs from the conserved cysteine through the conserved F or W. The order of the fields is J gene, D gene, clone size, V gene, CDR3 DNA, CDR3 protein. A D gene is named only where the DNA matches it firmly. Clone size is shown for a subset of rows, as once, few, many or a class of expanded clone.

>TRBJ2-5|TRBD2|.|TRBV7-8
TGTGCCAGCAGCTTCATAGCGGGGACCACTGAGACCCAGTACTTC
CASSFIAGTTETQYF
>TRBJ1-2|.|.|TRBV6-5
TGTGCCAGCAGTTCCTGGGCCGGTGGCTACACCTTC
CASSSWAGGYTF
>TRBJ1-2|TRBD1|.|TRBV7-9
TGTGCCAGCAGCTTATCCAACCCAGGGGGTTGGGATGGCTACACCTTC
CASSLSNPGGWDGYTF
>TRBJ2-7|TRBD1|.|TRBV29-1
TGCAGCGCTTCCCGGACAGGGGGCACCTACGAGCAGTACTTC
CSASRTGGTYEQYF
>TRBJ1-5|.|few|TRBV5-6
TGTGCCAGCAGACTAGGACAGCCCAAGACCCTTAATCAGCCCCAGCATTTT
CASRLGQPKTLNQPQHF
>TRBJ2-5|.|.|TRBV29-1
TGCAGCGTTGTGTTCTCACAGGAGCAGTACTTC
CSVVFSQEQYF
>TRBJ1-2|.|few|TRBV6-5
TGTGCCAGCGGAGACCTAACTAGGAAAAACACCTTC
CASGDLTRKNTF
>TRBJ1-3|.|.|TRBV7-9
TGTGCCAGCAGCCCGGGGGGGGACCCTGGAAACACCATATATTTT
CASSPGGDPGNTIYF
>TRBJ2-5|TRBD2|few|TRBV7-2
TGTGCCAGCAGTCAGGGACTAGCGGGGGCCCAAGAGACCCAGTACTTC
CASSQGLAGAQETQYF
>TRBJ2-7|TRBD1|few|TRBV6-6
TGTGCCAGCAGACCGTGGGACAGGGGGGACGAGCAGTACTTC
CASRPWDRGDEQYF
>TRBJ2-7|.|.|TRBV7-8
TGTGCCAGCAGCTACCAGGGTTCTGACTACGAGCAGTACTTC
CASSYQGSDYEQYF
>TRBJ2-2|.|few|TRBV6-5
TGTGCCAGCACCCTATACGGGGACACCGGGGAGCTGTTTTTT
CASTLYGDTGELFF
>TRBJ2-1|TRBD2|.|TRBV14
TGTGCCAGCAGCCAAGAACTAGCGGGGGTCAATGAGCAGTTCTTC
CASSQELAGVNEQFF
>TRBJ1-1|.|.|TRBV11-3
TGTGCCAGCAGCTCAGACCGGAGCCCTGAAGCTTTCTTT
CASSSDRSPEAFF
>TRBJ2-1|.|few|TRBV5-4
TGTGCCAGCAGCGAGGAGGTGGAGACCTACAATGAGCAGTTCTTC
CASSEEVETYNEQFF
>TRBJ2-2|.|few|TRBV21-1
TGTGCCAGCAGCAGGCGTGATCCGGGACTAAACACCGGGGAGCTGTTTTTT
CASSRRDPGLNTGELFF
>TRBJ2-2|TRBD1|.|TRBV7-9
TGTGCCAGCAGCCCCGGACAGGGTACTGTGGGGGAGCTGTTTTTT
CASSPGQGTVGELFF
>TRBJ2-7|.|few|TRBV12-5
TGTGCTAGTGCCTGGGACACCGCCTACGAGCAGTACTTC
CASAWDTAYEQYF
>TRBJ2-3|TRBD1|.|TRBV7-2
TGTGCCAGCAGCCTAAGGGACAGAGATACGCAGTATTTT
CASSLRDRDTQYF
>TRBJ1-4|.|few|TRBV18
TGTGCCAGCTCACCACTTCGGGACATTAACGAAAAACTGTTTTTT
CASSPLRDINEKLFF
>TRBJ2-2|.|.|TRBV7-3
TGTGCCAGCAGCTTGATGGGGGCCGCCGGGGAGCTGTTTTTT
CASSLMGAAGELFF
>TRBJ1-3|.|.|TRBV19
TGTGCCAGTAGCAGACAGTCTTCACACTCTGGAAACACCATATATTTT
CASSRQSSHSGNTIYF
>TRBJ2-2|TRBD2|.|TRBV6-6
TGTGCCAGCAGTTACGATAGCGGGCGATACACCGGGGAGCTGTTTTTT
CASSYDSGRYTGELFF
>TRBJ2-5|.|.|TRBV25-1
TGTGCCAGCAGTGAATACGGGGGAGCAGAGACCCAGTACTTC
CASSEYGGAETQYF
>TRBJ1-1|TRBD1|few|TRBV28
TGTGCCAGCAGTGGCGGACAGGAGAACACTGAAGCTTTCTTT
CASSGGQENTEAFF
>TRBJ2-7|TRBD1|.|TRBV11-2
TGTGCCAGCAGCTTAGGAGGGACAGGGCGGGTCTCCTACGAGCAGTACTTC
CASSLGGTGRVSYEQYF
>TRBJ1-2|.|.|TRBV27
TGTGCCAGCAGTCCCTCCGGGGGCTATGGCTACACCTTC
CASSPSGGYGYTF
>TRBJ2-6|TRBD1|.|TRBV2
TGTGCCAGCTATAGGGGGCCGGTCTCTGGGGCCAACGTCCTGACTTTC
CASYRGPVSGANVLTF
>TRBJ1-4|.|few|TRBV27
TGTGCCAGCAGTCCGCGGGAGTTGAGAAAACTGTTTTTT
CASSPRELRKLFF
>TRBJ2-6|TRBD1|.|TRBV27
TGTGCCAGCAGTCAAATTGGACAGGTCTCTGGGGCCAACGTCCTGACTTTC
CASSQIGQVSGANVLTF
>TRBJ2-1|TRBD2|.|TRBV4-2
TGTGCCAGCAGCCAGGGACTAGCGGGGGTATCGAGCTCCTACAATGAGCAGTTCTTC
CASSQGLAGVSSSYNEQFF
>TRBJ2-2|TRBD2|few|TRBV5-1
TGCGCCAGCAGCTCCAGAGCGGGGGGGCTTACCGGGGAGCTGTTTTTT
CASSSRAGGLTGELFF
>TRBJ2-3|TRBD2|.|TRBV7-2
TGTGCCAGCAGCCGACGGGGGGACGGAACAGATACGCAGTATTTT
CASSRRGDGTDTQYF
>TRBJ2-6|.|.|TRBV5-6
TGTGCCAGCAGCTTAGGAGGGACCTTCTCTGGGGCCAACGTCCTGACTTTC
CASSLGGTFSGANVLTF
>TRBJ2-3|.|.|TRBV7-9
TGTGCCAGCAGCTTAGGTTCTGGCACAGATACGCAGTATTTT
CASSLGSGTDTQYF
>TRBJ1-2|TRBD1|.|TRBV5-4
TGTGCCAGCAGCCCGGGACAGGGGGCAAATGGCTACACCTTC
CASSPGQGANGYTF
>TRBJ2-1|.|few|TRBV6-6
TGTGCCACGGGTGAAGAGCAGTTCTTC
CATGEEQFF
>TRBJ1-2|TRBD1|.|TRBV9
TGTGCCAGCAGCGATGACAGGGGACGAAATGGCTACACCTTC
CASSDDRGRNGYTF
>TRBJ1-2|.|.|TRBV9
TGTGCCAGCAGCGTCCAGGATGTTGGCTATGGCTACACCTTC
CASSVQDVGYGYTF
>TRBJ1-4|.|.|TRBV5-8
TGTGCCAGCAGCATACAACAGGTCTTCGGCGAAAAACTGTTTTTT
CASSIQQVFGEKLFF
>TRBJ2-3|TRBD1|.|TRBV10-3
TGTGCCATTGACGGTCCGGGACAGGGCACAGATACGCAGTATTTT
CAIDGPGQGTDTQYF